The 9 T cell receptor beta chains below all came from one sample that was sequenced in a study of regulatory T cells in long-lasting Graves disease. Building of the TCR beta libraries involved iRepertoire HTBI primers and Arm-PCR of CDR3 regions. A single record per CDR3 protein comes from TCRdb applying MiXCR to the multiplex PCR reads. The table records 510,000 or so distinct CDR3 sequences, 12% of them present only once. Time point: newly diagnosed GD, antithyroid drugs for less than 3 months. RNA from PBMCs was the source of the TCR library. This sample was also put to use in a study of T cells in Graves' hyperthyroidism and ophthalmopathy.

The source was peripheral blood mononuclear cells (PBMCs), collected at new diagnosis, from a patient treated with antithyroid drugs. The receptors originated from a woman in her twenties or thirties with Graves disease.

In its sample, this clonotype was seen many times. This chain connects TRBV7-9 to TRBJ2-5; D perhaps matches TRBD2 (6 bases). The length of the CDR3 is 13 residues. Germline lookup yields CDR1 SEHNR and CDR2 FQNEAQ (reference sequence). Between the trimmed V and J ends, which lost 4 bases and 7 bases, there was a span of 13 bases. CDR3 sequence reads: CASSSGEAWTQYF. CDR3 nucleotides: TGTGCCAGCAGCTCCGGGGAGGCCTGGACCCAGTACTTC. Complete variable domain (other parts from reference TRBV7-9 and TRBJ2-5): DTGVSQNPRHKITKRGQNVTFRCDPISEHNRLYWYRQTLGQGPEFLTYFQNEAQLEKSRLLSDRFSAERPKGSFSTLEIQRTEQGDSAMYLCASSSGEAWTQYFGPGTRLLVL.

This clonotype was seen at least ten times. The chain employs TRBV6-1 and TRBJ1-2; D is possibly TRBD1 (6 bases). Germline assignment: CDR1 MNHNS and CDR2 SASEGT. The ends were cut back, 8 bases at V and 3 bases at J, with 19 bases in the middle. The CDR3 is 15 amino acids. In nucleotides, the CDR3 is TGTGCCAGCCCCAGCTGGCCAGGGGAGGACTATGGCTACACCTTC. Protein: CASPSWPGEDYGYTF.

The chain is built from TRBV25-1 and TRBJ1-1; D call uncertain. V lost 6 bases, J lost 1 base, and 9 bases lay in between. The CDR3 runs 13 residues. Germline CDR1 reads MGHDK; CDR2 reads SYGVNS. The CDR3 DNA reads as TGTGCCAGCAGGGGGTGGAGGAACACTGAAGCTTTCTTT. Residues: CASRGWRNTEAFF.

The V gene is TRBV5-5, the J gene TRBJ2-2; weak D call: TRBD2 (6 bases). The CDR3 extends over 16 amino acids. Germline V CDR1 and CDR2: SGHKS, YYEKEE (reference sequence). Trimming took 2 bases from V and 1 from J, leaving 12 bases between them. The CDR3 sequence: CASSFVAGLNTGELFF. Here the CDR3 DNA reads TGTGCCAGCAGCTTCGTCGCGGGGTTGAACACCGGGGAGCTGTTTTTT.

This clonotype came up many times. This chain connects TRBV27 to TRBJ1-1, with D tentatively TRBD1 (5 bases). V shed 0 bases and J shed 1 base, with 6 bases lying between them. Per the germline V gene, CDR1 is MNHEY and CDR2 is SMNVEV (reference sequence). The CDR3 contains 14 residues. The CDR3 reads CASSLSGANTEAFF. The DNA for the CDR3 is TGTGCCAGCAGTTTATCAGGGGCGAACACTGAAGCTTTCTTT.

This clonotype came up many times. This chain joins TRBV2 and TRBJ1-4, with 8 bases matching TRBD1. Germline assignment: CDR1 SNHLY and CDR2 FYNNEI. V was pared by 7 bases and J by 10 bases, with 8 bases of the junction left unmatched. The CDR3 contains 13 residues. This chain's CDR3 is CASTETGDGKLFF. CDR3 bases: TGTGCCAGCACTGAGACAGGGGATGGAAAACTGTTTTTT.

The genes are TRBV6-1 and TRBJ2-3; D gene ambiguous. The CDR3 runs to 13 residues. Germline-derived CDR1 and CDR2 are MNHNS and SASEGT. The germline V and J ends were trimmed by 5 bases and 2 bases, with 8 bases remaining between them. CDR3 region: CASSPFATDTQYF. CDR3 sequence (DNA): TGTGCCAGCAGTCCCTTCGCCACAGATACGCAGTATTTT.

With respect to this clonotype: A far larger clone is only one base removed, so a read error is likely. This chain joins TRBV6-2 or TRBV6-3 and TRBJ1-6; possibly TRBD1 for D (6 bases). Trimming took off 5 bases at V and 8 bases at J, with 19 bases between the two ends. CDR3 length: 16 amino acids. CDR1 is MNHEY and CDR2 is SVGEGT in the germline V gene. This CDR3 is CASSRWGHPGYSPLHF. The CDR3 region has the DNA TGTGCCAGCAGTCGATGGGGACACCCAGGATATTCACCCCTCCACTTT.

Only a few counts were recorded for this clonotype. With only one base between it and a far larger clone, this is likely a read error. The chain recombines TRBV7-2 with TRBJ1-1, with D uncertain. This CDR3 has 13 amino acids. V lost 2 bases and J lost 6, with 10 bases in between. Per germline, CDR1 SGHTA and CDR2 FQGNSA. The CDR3 protein is CASSLPGSSEAFF. The CDR3 DNA reads TGTGCCAGCAGCTTACCCGGGTCCTCTGAAGCTTTCTTT.